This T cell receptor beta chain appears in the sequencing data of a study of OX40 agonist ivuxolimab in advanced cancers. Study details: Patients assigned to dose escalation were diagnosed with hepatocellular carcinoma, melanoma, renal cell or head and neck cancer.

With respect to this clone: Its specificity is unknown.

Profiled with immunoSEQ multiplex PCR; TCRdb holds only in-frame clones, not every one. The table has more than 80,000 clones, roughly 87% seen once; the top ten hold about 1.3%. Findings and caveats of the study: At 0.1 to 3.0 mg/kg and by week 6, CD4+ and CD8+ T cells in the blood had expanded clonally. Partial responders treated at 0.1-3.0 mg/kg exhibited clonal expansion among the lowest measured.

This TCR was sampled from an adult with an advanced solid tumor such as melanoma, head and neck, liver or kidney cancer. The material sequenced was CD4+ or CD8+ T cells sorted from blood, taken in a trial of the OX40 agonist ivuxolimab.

The CDR3 spells CASSTDRATGNTIYF. The CDR3 coding sequence is TGTGCCAGCAGCACCGACAGGGCCACTGGAAACACCATATATTTT. The V and J genes are TRBV5-4 and TRBJ1-3; 7 bases align to TRBD1. Germline lookup yields CDR1 SGHNT and CDR2 YYREEE (reference sequence). CDR3 size: 15 residues. V lost 4 bases to trimming and J lost 2 bases; unmatched junction nucleotides: 6.